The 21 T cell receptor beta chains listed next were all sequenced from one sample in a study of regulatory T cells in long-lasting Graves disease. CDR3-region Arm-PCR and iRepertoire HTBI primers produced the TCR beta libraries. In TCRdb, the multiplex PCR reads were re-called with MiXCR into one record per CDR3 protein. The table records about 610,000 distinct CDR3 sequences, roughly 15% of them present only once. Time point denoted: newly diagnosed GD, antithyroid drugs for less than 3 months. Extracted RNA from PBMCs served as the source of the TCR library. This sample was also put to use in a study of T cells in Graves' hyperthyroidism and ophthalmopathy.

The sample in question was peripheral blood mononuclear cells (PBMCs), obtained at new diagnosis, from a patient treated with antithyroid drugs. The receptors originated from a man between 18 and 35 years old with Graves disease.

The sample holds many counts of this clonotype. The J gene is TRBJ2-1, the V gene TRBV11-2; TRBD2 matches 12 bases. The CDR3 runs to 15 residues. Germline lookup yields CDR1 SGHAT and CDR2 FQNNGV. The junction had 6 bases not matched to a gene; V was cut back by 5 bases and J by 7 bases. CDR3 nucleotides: TGTGCCAGCAGCCTTCTAGCGGGAGGGGTGAATGAGCAGTTCTTC. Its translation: CASSLLAGGVNEQFF.

The CDR3 DNA sequence: TGTGCCAGCTCGCCTGATACCGGGACTAGCGGGACTTATAATGAGCAGTTCTTC. Residues: CASSPDTGTSGTYNEQFF. The chain couples TRBV18 to TRBJ2-1, with 13 nucleotides matching TRBD2. The CDR3 totals 18 residues. Unmatched junction bases numbered 15, after V lost 6 bases and J lost 7 bases. CDR1 is KGHSH and CDR2 is LQKENI in the germline V gene.

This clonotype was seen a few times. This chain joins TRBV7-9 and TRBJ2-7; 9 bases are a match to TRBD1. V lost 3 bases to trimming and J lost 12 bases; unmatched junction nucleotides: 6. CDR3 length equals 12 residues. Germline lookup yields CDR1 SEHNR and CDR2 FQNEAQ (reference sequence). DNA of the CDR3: TGTGCCAGCAGCTTTGGGGACAGGGCGGGGTACTTC. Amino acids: CASSFGDRAGYF.

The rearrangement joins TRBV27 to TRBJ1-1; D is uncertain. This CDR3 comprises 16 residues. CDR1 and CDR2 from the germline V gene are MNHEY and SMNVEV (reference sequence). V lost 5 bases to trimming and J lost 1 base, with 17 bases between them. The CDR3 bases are TGTGCCAGCAGTACTACGCAGACTTTCCGGAACACTGAAGCTTTCTTT. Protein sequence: CASSTTQTFRNTEAFF.

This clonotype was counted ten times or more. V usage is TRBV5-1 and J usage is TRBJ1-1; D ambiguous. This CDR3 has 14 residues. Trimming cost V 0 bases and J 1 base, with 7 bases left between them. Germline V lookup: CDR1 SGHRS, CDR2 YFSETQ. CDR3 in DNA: TGCGCCAGCAGCTTGGCCGCGTCGAACACTGAAGCTTTCTTT. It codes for CASSLAASNTEAFF.

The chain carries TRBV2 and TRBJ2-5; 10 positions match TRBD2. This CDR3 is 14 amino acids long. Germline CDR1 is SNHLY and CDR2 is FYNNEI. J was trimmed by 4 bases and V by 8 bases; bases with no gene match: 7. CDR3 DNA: TGTGCCAGCGGGGAATTAGCGGGAGGAGAGACCCAGTACTTC. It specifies CASGELAGGETQYF.

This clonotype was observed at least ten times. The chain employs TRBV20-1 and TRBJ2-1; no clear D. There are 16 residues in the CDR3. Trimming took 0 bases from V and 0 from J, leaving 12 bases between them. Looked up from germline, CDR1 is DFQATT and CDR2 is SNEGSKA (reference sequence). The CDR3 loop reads CSARESPHSSYNEQFF. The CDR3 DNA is TGCAGTGCTAGAGAGTCGCCACACAGCTCCTACAATGAGCAGTTCTTC.

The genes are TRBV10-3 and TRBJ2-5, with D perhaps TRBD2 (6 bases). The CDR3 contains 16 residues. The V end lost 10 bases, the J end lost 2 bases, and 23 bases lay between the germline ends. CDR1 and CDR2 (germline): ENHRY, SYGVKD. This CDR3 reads CATNKLGGDQQETQYF. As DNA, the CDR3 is TGTGCCACCAACAAGCTCGGAGGGGACCAACAAGAGACCCAGTACTTC.

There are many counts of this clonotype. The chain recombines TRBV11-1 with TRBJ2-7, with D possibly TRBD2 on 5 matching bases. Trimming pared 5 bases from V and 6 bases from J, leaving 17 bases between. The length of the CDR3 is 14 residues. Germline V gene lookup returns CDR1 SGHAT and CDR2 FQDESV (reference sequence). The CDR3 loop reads CASSTLGVGGEQYF. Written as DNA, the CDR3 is TGTGCCAGCAGCACATTGGGAGTCGGCGGCGAGCAGTACTTC.

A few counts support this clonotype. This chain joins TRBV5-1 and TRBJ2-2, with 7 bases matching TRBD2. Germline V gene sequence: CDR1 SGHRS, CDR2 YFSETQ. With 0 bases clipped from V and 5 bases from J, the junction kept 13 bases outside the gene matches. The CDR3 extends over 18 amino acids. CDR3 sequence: CASSLAPSGRVGTGELFF. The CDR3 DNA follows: TGCGCCAGCAGCTTGGCTCCTAGCGGAAGAGTGGGTACCGGGGAGCTGTTTTTT. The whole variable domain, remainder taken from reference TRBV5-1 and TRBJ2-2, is KAGVTQTPRYLIKTRGQQVTLSCSPISGHRSVSWYQQTPGQGLQFLFEYFSETQRNKGNFPGRFSGRQFSNSRSEMNVSTLELGDSALYLCASSLAPSGRVGTGELFFGEGSRLTVL.

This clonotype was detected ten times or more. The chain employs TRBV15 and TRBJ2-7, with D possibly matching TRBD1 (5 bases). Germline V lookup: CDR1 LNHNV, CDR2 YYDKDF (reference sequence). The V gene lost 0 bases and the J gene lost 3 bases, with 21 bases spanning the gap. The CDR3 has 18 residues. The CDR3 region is CATSRDGLVGALNYEQYF. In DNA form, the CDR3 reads TGTGCCACCAGCAGAGATGGGCTAGTTGGGGCCCTTAACTACGAGCAGTACTTC.

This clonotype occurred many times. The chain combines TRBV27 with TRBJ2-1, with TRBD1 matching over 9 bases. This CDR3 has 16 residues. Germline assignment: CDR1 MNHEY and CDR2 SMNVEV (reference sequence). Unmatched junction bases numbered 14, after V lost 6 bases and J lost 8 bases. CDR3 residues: CASSLTPGQGGDEQFF. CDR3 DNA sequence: TGTGCCAGCAGCCTCACTCCGGGACAGGGCGGTGATGAGCAGTTCTTC.

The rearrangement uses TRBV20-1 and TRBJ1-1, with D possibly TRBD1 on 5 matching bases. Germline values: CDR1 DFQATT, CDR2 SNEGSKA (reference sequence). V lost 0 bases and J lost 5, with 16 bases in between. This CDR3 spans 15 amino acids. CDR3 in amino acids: CSARDGSLGGTEAFF. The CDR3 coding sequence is TGCAGTGCTAGAGATGGGTCCCTCGGGGGGACTGAAGCTTTCTTT.

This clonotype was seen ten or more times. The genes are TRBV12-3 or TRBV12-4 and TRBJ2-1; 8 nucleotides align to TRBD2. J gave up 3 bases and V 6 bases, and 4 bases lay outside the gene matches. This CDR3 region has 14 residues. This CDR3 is CASSVSGNYNEQFF. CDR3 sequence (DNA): TGTGCCAGCAGCGTTAGCGGGAACTACAATGAGCAGTTCTTC.

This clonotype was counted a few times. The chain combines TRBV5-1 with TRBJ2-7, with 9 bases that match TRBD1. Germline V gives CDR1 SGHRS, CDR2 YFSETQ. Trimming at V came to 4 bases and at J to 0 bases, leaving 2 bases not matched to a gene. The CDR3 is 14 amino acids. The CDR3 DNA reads TGCGCCAGCAGCGGGACAGGGATCTCCTACGAGCAGTACTTC. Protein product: CASSGTGISYEQYF.

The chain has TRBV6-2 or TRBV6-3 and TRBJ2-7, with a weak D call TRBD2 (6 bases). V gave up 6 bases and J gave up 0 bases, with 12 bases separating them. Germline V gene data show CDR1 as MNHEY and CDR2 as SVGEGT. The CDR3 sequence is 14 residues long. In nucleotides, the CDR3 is TGTGCCAGCAGGCCGGGACTGAGCTCCTACGAGCAGTACTTC. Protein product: CASRPGLSSYEQYF.

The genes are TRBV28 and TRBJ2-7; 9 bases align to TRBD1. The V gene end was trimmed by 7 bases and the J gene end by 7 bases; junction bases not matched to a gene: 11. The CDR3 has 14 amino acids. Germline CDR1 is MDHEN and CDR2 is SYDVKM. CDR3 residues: CASNHRGPSKEQYF. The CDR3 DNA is TGTGCCAGCAACCACAGGGGGCCAAGTAAAGAGCAGTACTTC.

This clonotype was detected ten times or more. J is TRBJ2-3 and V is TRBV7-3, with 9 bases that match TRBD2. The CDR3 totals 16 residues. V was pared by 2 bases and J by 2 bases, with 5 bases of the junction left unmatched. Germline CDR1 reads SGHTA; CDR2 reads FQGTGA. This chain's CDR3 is CASSLGLAGLTDTQYF. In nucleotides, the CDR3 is TGTGCCAGCAGCTTAGGGCTAGCGGGGCTCACAGATACGCAGTATTTT.

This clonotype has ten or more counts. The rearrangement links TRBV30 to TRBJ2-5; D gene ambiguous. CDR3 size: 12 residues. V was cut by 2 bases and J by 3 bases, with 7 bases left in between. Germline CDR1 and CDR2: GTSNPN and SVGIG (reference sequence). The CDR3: CAWSLGEETQYF. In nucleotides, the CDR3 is TGTGCCTGGAGTTTAGGCGAAGAGACCCAGTACTTC.

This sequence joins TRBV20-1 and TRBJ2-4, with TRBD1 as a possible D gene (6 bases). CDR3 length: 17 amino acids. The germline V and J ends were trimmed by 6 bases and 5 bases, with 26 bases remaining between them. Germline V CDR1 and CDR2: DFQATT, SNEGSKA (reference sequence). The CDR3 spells CSAPGYDRRSHENIQYF. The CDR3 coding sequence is TGCAGTGCCCCCGGTTACGACAGGAGGAGCCACGAAAACATTCAGTACTTC.

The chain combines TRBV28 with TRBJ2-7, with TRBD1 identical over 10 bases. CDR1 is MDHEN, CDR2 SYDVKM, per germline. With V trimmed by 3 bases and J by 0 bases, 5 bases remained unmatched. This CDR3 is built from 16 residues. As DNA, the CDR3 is TGTGCCAGCAGTTTTTGGGACAGGGGACCCTCCTACGAGCAGTACTTC. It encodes CASSFWDRGPSYEQYF.